One and the same sample provided the 12 T cell receptor beta chains below, sequenced in a study of CD4 T cells in relation to SARS-CoV-2 and coronaviruses. Clones were read by immunoSEQ multiplex PCR, and TCRdb kept only the in-frame ones, dropping some. The sample records 30,000 to 45,000 clones, roughly 90% being singletons. What was sequenced was memory CD4+ T cells from PBMCs. The receptors shown here come from an adult with COVID-19.

This chain uses TRBV4-2 with TRBJ2-1, with 12 bases that match TRBD2. This CDR3 comprises 17 residues. Germline-derived CDR1 and CDR2 are LGHNA and YNFKEQ. Losses at the gene ends were 5 bases for V and 5 bases for J; bases not matched to a gene: 10. The chain's CDR3 is CASSKGGGLAGHNEQFF. The CDR3 DNA reads as TGTGCCAGCAGCAAGGGGGGTGGACTAGCGGGACACAATGAGCAGTTCTTC.

The chain joins TRBV16 to TRBJ2-2; D tentatively fits TRBD1 or TRBD2 (5 bases each). Trimming took off 2 bases at V and 6 bases at J, with 10 bases between the two ends. Germline assignment: CDR1 KGHSY and CDR2 FQNENV. CDR3 size: 14 residues. In DNA form, the CDR3 reads TGTGCCAGCAGCCAAAAATCGGGGCCCGGGGAGCTGTTTTTT. Translating it yields CASSQKSGPGELFF.

The chain joins TRBV7-9 to TRBJ1-6, with TRBD1 matching over 10 bases. This CDR3 is built from 15 residues. Trimming at V came to 5 bases and at J to 6 bases, leaving 4 bases not matched to a gene. Germline CDR1 reads SEHNR; CDR2 reads FQNEAQ (reference sequence). CDR3: CASSQRDRGNSPLHF. DNA for the CDR3: TGTGCCAGCAGCCAGAGGGACAGGGGTAATTCACCCCTCCACTTT.

The chain employs TRBV10-3 and TRBJ2-7, with 11 bases matching TRBD2. Unmatched junction bases numbered 10, after V lost 9 bases and J lost 3 bases. This CDR3 has 15 amino acids. Germline values: CDR1 ENHRY, CDR2 SYGVKD. The CDR3 nucleotides read TGTGCCATACAGAGAACCGGGACTAGCGGCTACGAGCAGTACTTC. Protein sequence: CAIQRTGTSGYEQYF.

V and J are TRBV29-1 and TRBJ2-5, with D possibly TRBD1 on 6 matching bases. Germline CDR1 and CDR2: SQVTM and ANQGSEA. The CDR3 has 12 residues. V dropped 5 bases and J dropped 4 bases, with 11 bases sitting between them. In nucleotides, the CDR3 is TGCAGCGTTCCACAGGGCAGAGAGACCCAGTACTTC. This encodes CSVPQGRETQYF.

The chain recombines TRBV3-1 (or the pseudogene TRBV3-2) with TRBJ2-5; D is possibly TRBD1 or TRBD2 (6 bases each). From germline, CDR1 is LGHDT and CDR2 YNNKEL (reference sequence). Trimming removed 4 bases at V and 4 bases at J, with 19 bases between. The CDR3 length is 16 residues. CDR3 sequence: CASSPLVHGGAETQYF. For the CDR3, the DNA is TGTGCCAGCAGCCCGTTAGTGCACGGGGGCGCAGAGACCCAGTACTTC.

This sequence joins TRBV4-3 and TRBJ1-2; possibly TRBD1 for D (6 bases). V dropped 0 bases and J dropped 4 bases, with 12 bases sitting between them. From germline, CDR1 is LGHNA and CDR2 YSLEER. This CDR3 has 15 amino acids. Here the CDR3 DNA reads TGCGCCAGCAGCCAAGAGGGGACACAACTCTATGGCTACACCTTC. Translating gives CASSQEGTQLYGYTF.

The chain uses TRBV6-5 and TRBJ2-3, with 10 bases that match TRBD2. J gave up 5 bases and V 6 bases, and 5 bases lay outside the gene matches. The CDR3 spans 14 residues. The V gene's germline CDR1 is MNHEY and CDR2 SVGAGI. CDR3 residues: CASRPSGGGDTQYF. Here the CDR3 DNA reads TGTGCCAGCAGACCGAGCGGGGGGGGAGATACGCAGTATTTT.

The chain has TRBV18 and TRBJ1-6; D is undetermined. CDR3 length: 17 residues. V was shortened by 3 bases and J by 4 bases, with 16 bases between the two germline ends. CDR1 and CDR2 from the germline V gene are KGHSH and LQKENI. The CDR3 region has the DNA TGTGCCAGCTCACCCCTTGGGCCTGGCGATTATAATTCACCCCTCCACTTT. Its translation is CASSPLGPGDYNSPLHF.

The chain links TRBV28 to TRBJ2-2, with D possibly being TRBD1 or TRBD2 (5 bases each). The CDR3 extends over 14 amino acids. The V end lost 6 bases, the J end lost 4 bases, and 12 bases lay between the germline ends. Germline assignment: CDR1 MDHEN and CDR2 SYDVKM. The CDR3 region is CASRVGVVTGELFF. Here the CDR3 DNA reads TGTGCCAGCAGGGTGGGGGTGGTCACCGGGGAGCTGTTTTTT. The full variable domain, rest sourced from reference TRBV28 and TRBJ2-2, is DVKVTQSSRYLVKRTGEKVFLECVQDMDHENMFWYRQDPGLGLRLIYFSYDVKMKEKGDIPEGYSVSREKKERFSLILESASTNQTSMYLCASRVGVVTGELFFGEGSRLTVL.

V gene TRBV5-1 combines with J gene TRBJ2-7; D unresolved. Germline-derived CDR1 and CDR2 are SGHRS and YFSETQ. V lost 5 bases and J 2 bases, leaving 5 bases between the germline ends. This CDR3 is built from 11 residues. The CDR3 DNA sequence: TGCGCCAGCAGTTTGACCTACGAGCAGTACTTC. Its translation is CASSLTYEQYF. Supplemented by reference TRBV5-1 and TRBJ2-7, the full variable domain reads KAGVTQTPRYLIKTRGQQVTLSCSPISGHRSVSWYQQTPGQGLQFLFEYFSETQRNKGNFPGRFSGRQFSNSRSEMNVSTLELGDSALYLCASSLTYEQYFGPGTRLTVT.

The genes are TRBV6-5 and TRBJ1-2, with D possibly TRBD1 on 6 matching bases. In germline, CDR1 is MNHEY, CDR2 SVGAGI. V lost 6 bases and J lost 13, with 18 bases in between. The CDR3 sequence is 12 residues long. CDR3 protein: CASRDLGGAVTF. CDR3 bases: TGTGCCAGCAGGGATCTTGGGGGCGCGGTCACCTTC.